This TCR beta chain was sequenced during a study of blood T cells in healthy people across ages (dated by TCRdb to about 2015). Broadly, across the study: In model experiments, template switching captured about one uniquely barcoded TCR beta cDNA molecule for every two T cells. Donors were grouped into four age groups: young (average approximately 15 years), middle-aged (39), aged (over 55) and long-lived (approximately 81). To avoid experimental bias, donors of different ages were randomly spread across the sequencing lanes. Using deep sequencing normalized with unique cDNA molecular identifiers, the study measured how TCR beta repertoire diversity changes with age. For two donors (one aged 18 to 30 and one aged 80 or older), the study analyzed two additional independent replicas of 1 million unique cDNA reads from the same blood draw. Results the study describes overall, beyond this receptor: Because profiling used bulk unsorted PBMCs, naive and antigen-experienced compartments could not be compared conclusively. Observed TCR beta diversity per million T cells fell roughly linearly with age, and a significant reduction was already apparent by age approximately 40. Estimates of total diversity based on one million sequenced T cells were regarded as lower bounds and as underestimates. Compared with the aged group, more naive CD4+ T cells, fewer expanded clones and increased TCR diversity were shown by the long-lived group, suggesting age selection. Observed TCR beta diversity correlated strongly with the percentage of naive T cells measured by flow cytometry. Because donor CMV infection status was unknown, age-related changes in expanded clonotypes were potentially confounded.

Systemically healthy Caucasian individuals from Russia, 35 to 50 in total and aged roughly 6 to 100 years, were included as donors. Each donor gave roughly 9.5 milliliters of peripheral blood, collected into EDTA-treated Vacutainer tubes. Ficoll-Paque density-gradient centrifugation was used to isolate PBMCs, with at least 7 million obtained per sample. Total RNA was extracted from PBMCs with Trizol reagent, with at least 6 micrograms obtained per sample. Naive CD45RAhigh/CD27high T cell percentages were measured by flow cytometry on a PBMC aliquot from every donor. Remarks on this clonotype: Its cognate antigen has yet to be identified. The record has no base qualities; no much larger clone is one base away.

CDR1 DFQATT and CDR2 SNEGSKA were looked up in the germline V gene (reference sequence). Including cysteine and phenylalanine, the CDR3 has 13 amino acids. The sequence is cut down to CDR3 DNA, 39 bases in frame from base 1. V is cut back by 3 bases and J by 7 bases, with 0 bases in the junction unmatched. The receptor library was made with 5' RACE. The data were produced on an Illumina HiSeq 2500. A second PCR of about 6 to 12 cycles was performed with a sample-barcoded 5' primer and a J-beta primer mix. A unique molecular identifier was introduced onto each TCR beta cDNA molecule by a template-switch 5' adaptor carrying 12 random nucleotides. Each sample yielded at least 3 million CDR3-containing paired-end reads. First-strand cDNA synthesis was performed from all RNA using the Mint cDNA synthesis kit, with priming by a TRBC-specific oligonucleotide. After uracil-DNA glycosylase treatment, a first 18-cycle PCR used universal primers M1SS and BC2_uni_R on all cDNA. The authors' analysis ran thus. For normalization, 1 million high-quality reads, each with a distinct molecular identifier, were randomly selected from each sample. Instead of being binned into consensus sequences, reads with shared molecular identifiers were discarded. MiTCR, set to a Q25 quality threshold and the strictest error-elimination algorithm, was used for CDR3 identification, clonotype clustering and error correction. A nonparametric unseen species model using Euler transformation provided a lower-bound estimate of total TCR beta diversity. TCRdb passed the public sequencing reads through fastp at Q25 and MiXCR, retaining productive beta sequences. Under each unique CDR3 protein, matching rows form one entry showing the most common genes and DNA. V and J calls and clone size were set by TCRdb, not the authors. The sample table holds roughly 730,000 distinct CDR3 sequences, of which about 61% were seen once. The ten largest clonotypes hold 20% to 30% of the sample.

The clonotype originates from a man aged 40-55 years in good health. Sequenced material: blood. The receptor chain draws on TRBV20-1 and TRBJ2-1; 13 of the junction bases match TRBD2. The bases read TGCAGTGCTAGGGGACTAGCGGGGAATGAGCAGTTCTTC. Its product reads: CSARGLAGNEQFF.